Presented here are 9 T cell receptor beta chains from one specimen sequenced in a study of T cell clones after liver transplantation. The table came from immunoSEQ multiplex PCR; TCRdb's copy has only in-frame clones and leaves some out. The data show about 99,000 clones, 75% to 90% seen once. Sequenced here: CD4+ T cells from blood, sampled before liver transplant. These receptors originate from a human donor who received a liver transplant.

The chain carries TRBV7-9 and TRBJ2-5; 10 bases are shared with TRBD1. Germline CDR1 reads SEHNR; CDR2 reads FQNEAQ (reference sequence). With V trimmed by 4 bases and J by 2 bases, 16 bases remained unmatched. CDR3 size: 19 residues. CDR3 nucleotides: TGTGCCAGCAGCTCTTACTTATTAGTCCGGGACAGGGGTCAAGAGACCCAGTACTTC. It encodes CASSSYLLVRDRGQETQYF.

This clone was seen only a few times. The chain carries TRBV28 and TRBJ1-2, with 9 bases lining up with TRBD1. V dropped 4 bases and J dropped 3; count of bases not matched to a gene: 6. Looked up from germline, CDR1 is MDHEN and CDR2 is SYDVKM. This CDR3 comprises 15 residues. CDR3 sequence reads: CASSSPDRGYYGYTF. CDR3 in DNA: TGTGCCAGCAGTTCGCCTGACAGGGGGTACTATGGCTACACCTTC.

This clone came up a few times. The V and J genes are TRBV30 and TRBJ1-5; D might be TRBD1 (5 bases). Germline V gene sequence: CDR1 GTSNPN, CDR2 SVGIG (reference sequence). There are 14 residues in the CDR3. Trimming took 5 bases from V and 7 from J, leaving 18 bases between them. The CDR3 loop is CAWGQEAGWQPQHF. The CDR3 DNA sequence: TGTGCCTGGGGGCAGGAGGCAGGGTGGCAGCCCCAGCATTTT.

The V gene is TRBV27, the J gene TRBJ2-3; the match to TRBD1 covers 9 bases. Per the germline V gene, CDR1 is MNHEY and CDR2 is SMNVEV (reference sequence). V shed 5 bases, J shed 3 bases, and the junction held 6 bases outside the gene matches. The CDR3 totals 15 residues. The CDR3: CASSPPGQGTDTQYF. Written as DNA, the CDR3 is TGTGCCAGCAGTCCCCCTGGACAGGGGACAGATACGCAGTATTTT.

The chain couples TRBV18 to TRBJ1-5; 7 bases line up with TRBD1. From germline, CDR1 is KGHSH and CDR2 LQKENI. The CDR3 has 13 amino acids. The J segment lost 5 bases and the V segment lost 4 bases, leaving 2 bases of the junction unmatched. The chain's CDR3 is CASSLTGDQPQHF. The CDR3 nucleotides are TGTGCCAGCTCACTTACAGGGGATCAGCCCCAGCATTTT.

This clone turned up a few times. The J gene is TRBJ2-3, the V gene TRBV7-9; D gene ambiguous. The CDR3 consists of 15 residues. Germline CDR1 SEHNR, CDR2 FQNEAQ (reference sequence). Deletions cut 1 base from V and 0 bases from J, with 8 bases between. The CDR3 DNA reads as TGTGCCAGCAGCTTAGAGATGGGGAGCACAGATACGCAGTATTTT. Translation gives CASSLEMGSTDTQYF.

V and J are TRBV10-1 and TRBJ2-3, with TRBD1 as a possible D gene (7 bases). This CDR3 has 15 residues. V was pared by 5 bases and J by 6 bases, with 18 bases between. Germline loops: CDR1 WNHNN, CDR2 SYGVQD (reference sequence). As DNA, the CDR3 is TGCGCCAGCAGTACTGGATCCCAGGGGGGTGATACGCAGTATTTT. This gives the protein CASSTGSQGGDTQYF.

The rearrangement joins TRBV7-2 to TRBJ1-5; TRBD1 might be the D (6 bases). The CDR3 length is 16 residues. CDR1 is SGHTA, CDR2 FQGNSA, per germline. V lost 1 base and J lost 2, with 12 bases in between. The CDR3: CASSLGGGRGNQPQHF. CDR3 in DNA: TGTGCCAGCAGCTTAGGGGGGGGCCGTGGCAATCAGCCCCAGCATTTT.

This clone was found once. The chain has TRBV28 and TRBJ2-7; possible D gene TRBD1, 5 bases. The CDR3 has 14 amino acids. V lost 4 bases, J lost 3 bases, and 13 bases lay in between. Germline V gene sequence: CDR1 MDHEN, CDR2 SYDVKM. CDR3 DNA: TGTGCCAGCAGTTCTTCAGGGTTGGGCTACGAGCAGTACTTC. It specifies CASSSSGLGYEQYF.